This T cell receptor (beta chain) was sequenced in a study of PD-1 blockade in classical Hodgkin lymphoma. The CDR3 is 13 residues long. V was pared by 4 bases and J by 6 bases, with 7 bases of the junction left unmatched. Germline V lookup: CDR1 SGHNT, CDR2 YYREEE (reference sequence). Time point in this sample: newly diagnosed, previously untreated cHL patient sample. After PBMCs were thawed, their CD8+ T cells were isolated by magnetic negative selection. PBMCs representing newly diagnosed, untreated classical Hodgkin lymphoma functioned as the comparison. In regard to this clone: Its antigen is unknown.

Measured with immunoSEQ multiplex PCR; TCRdb has only the in-frame clones, and not every one. The repertoire includes about 5,200 clones, 85% to 90% of them detected once, and approximately 15% sits in the top ten. Whole-study findings and limits: Newly diagnosed patients were said to have less baseline TCR diversity than healthy donors did. Still unresolved is the cause of the repertoire differences, which may be disease activity or prior therapy.

The material sequenced was CD8+ T cells from blood. The chain uses TRBV5-4 and TRBJ2-7; 7 bases fit TRBD1. The sequence came from a human donor with classical Hodgkin lymphoma. CDR3 coding DNA: TGTGCCAGCAGCCCCAGGGGGTTGGCCGAGCAGTACTTC. It yields the protein CASSPRGLAEQYF. The entire variable domain, with the rest obtained from reference TRBV5-4 and TRBJ2-7, is as follows: ETGVTQSPTHLIKTRGQQVTLRCSSQSGHNTVSWYQQALGQGPQFIFQYYREEENGRGNFPPRFSGLQFPNYSSELNVNALELDDSALYLCASSPRGLAEQYFGPGTRLTVT.